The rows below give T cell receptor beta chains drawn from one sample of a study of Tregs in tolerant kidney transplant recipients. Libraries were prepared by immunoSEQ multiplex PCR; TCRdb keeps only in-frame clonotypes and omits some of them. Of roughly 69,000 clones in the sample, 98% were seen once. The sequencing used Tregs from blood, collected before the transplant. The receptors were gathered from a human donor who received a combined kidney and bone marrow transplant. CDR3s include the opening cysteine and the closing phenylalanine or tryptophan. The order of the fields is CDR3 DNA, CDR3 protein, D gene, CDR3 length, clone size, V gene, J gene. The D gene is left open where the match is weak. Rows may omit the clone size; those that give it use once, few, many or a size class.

cdr3_nt: TGTGCCAGCTATCGGGACAGAGTATATGGCTACACCTTC
cdr3_aa: CASYRDRVYGYTF
d_call: TRBD1
cdr3_length: 13
clone_size: -
v_call: TRBV2
j_call: TRBJ1-2

cdr3_nt: TGCAGCAGCCGGGACAGGGGAGACTACGAGCAGTACTTC
cdr3_aa: CSSRDRGDYEQYF
d_call: TRBD1
cdr3_length: 13
clone_size: -
v_call: TRBV29-1
j_call: TRBJ2-7

cdr3_nt: TGCGCCAGCAGCCAAGTCGGACTAGCGGTCAGCGAGCAGTACTTC
cdr3_aa: CASSQVGLAVSEQYF
d_call: TRBD2
cdr3_length: 15
clone_size: -
v_call: TRBV4-1
j_call: TRBJ2-7

cdr3_nt: TGCAGCGTTGAAGTGGGGCAGGGTACAGATACGCAGTATTTT
cdr3_aa: CSVEVGQGTDTQYF
d_call: -
cdr3_length: 14
clone_size: -
v_call: TRBV29-1
j_call: TRBJ2-3

cdr3_nt: TGTGCCAGCAGAGCCACGATTTCTGGGGCCAACGTCCTGACTTTC
cdr3_aa: CASRATISGANVLTF
d_call: -
cdr3_length: 15
clone_size: -
v_call: TRBV2
j_call: TRBJ2-6

cdr3_nt: TGCGCCAGCAGCCCCACAGGGGGCTCCTACGAGCAGTACTTC
cdr3_aa: CASSPTGGSYEQYF
d_call: TRBD1
cdr3_length: 14
clone_size: -
v_call: TRBV5-1
j_call: TRBJ2-7

cdr3_nt: TGTGCCAGCAGCTACAGGGGGCCCGGAACTGAAGCTTTCTTT
cdr3_aa: CASSYRGPGTEAFF
d_call: TRBD1
cdr3_length: 14
clone_size: -
v_call: TRBV7-2
j_call: TRBJ1-1

cdr3_nt: TGCGCCAGCAGCCACGCCGGGGTTTCCTACGAGCAGTACTTC
cdr3_aa: CASSHAGVSYEQYF
d_call: -
cdr3_length: 14
clone_size: -
v_call: TRBV4-1
j_call: TRBJ2-7

cdr3_nt: TGTGCCAGCAGCTACGGGACTAGCGGGAGTAGGCCCTCCTACGAGCAGTACTTC
cdr3_aa: CASSYGTSGSRPSYEQYF
d_call: TRBD2
cdr3_length: 18
clone_size: -
v_call: TRBV5-4
j_call: TRBJ2-7

cdr3_nt: TGTGCCAGCAGCTTCGGGACAGGGGTCCGGAATCAGCCCCAGCATTTT
cdr3_aa: CASSFGTGVRNQPQHF
d_call: TRBD1
cdr3_length: 16
clone_size: -
v_call: TRBV5-6
j_call: TRBJ1-5

cdr3_nt: TGTGCCATCCGTTCCTTTAATGGCTACACCTTC
cdr3_aa: CAIRSFNGYTF
d_call: -
cdr3_length: 11
clone_size: once
v_call: TRBV10-3
j_call: TRBJ1-2

cdr3_nt: TGTGCCAGCAGCCCAAGGAGGGGTACAGGGGGTAGCAATCAGCCCCAGCATTTT
cdr3_aa: CASSPRRGTGGSNQPQHF
d_call: TRBD1
cdr3_length: 18
clone_size: -
v_call: TRBV7-2
j_call: TRBJ1-5

cdr3_nt: TGTGCCAGCATGAGTGGCTACACCTTC
cdr3_aa: CASMSGYTF
d_call: -
cdr3_length: 9
clone_size: -
v_call: TRBV2
j_call: TRBJ1-2

cdr3_nt: TGTGCCTGGACCCGACAGGGACGAGAGACCCAGTACTTC
cdr3_aa: CAWTRQGRETQYF
d_call: TRBD1
cdr3_length: 13
clone_size: -
v_call: TRBV30
j_call: TRBJ2-5

cdr3_nt: TGTGCCAGCAGTCGATGGTCTGATACAGGGGCGGGCTACACCTTC
cdr3_aa: CASSRWSDTGAGYTF
d_call: TRBD1
cdr3_length: 15
clone_size: -
v_call: TRBV27
j_call: TRBJ1-2

cdr3_nt: TGCGCCAGCAGCTGGTTCGGGACAGGGGATGGCTACACCTTC
cdr3_aa: CASSWFGTGDGYTF
d_call: TRBD1
cdr3_length: 14
clone_size: -
v_call: TRBV5-1
j_call: TRBJ1-2

cdr3_nt: TGTGCCAGCAGTTACTCTCCCGCGAGCTATGGCTACACCTTC
cdr3_aa: CASSYSPASYGYTF
d_call: -
cdr3_length: 14
clone_size: -
v_call: TRBV6-5
j_call: TRBJ1-2

cdr3_nt: TGTGCCAGCAGTTACGCCCGGGGAGGAACAGATACGCAGTATTTT
cdr3_aa: CASSYARGGTDTQYF
d_call: -
cdr3_length: 15
clone_size: -
v_call: TRBV6-6
j_call: TRBJ2-3

cdr3_nt: TGTGCCAGCAGCTTTCACCGTCAGGCAGAGCAGTACTTC
cdr3_aa: CASSFHRQAEQYF
d_call: -
cdr3_length: 13
clone_size: -
v_call: TRBV7-6
j_call: TRBJ2-7

cdr3_nt: TGTGCCAGCAGCGTAGCTACGGGGGTAGCGGGCTTCTTTGATGAGCAGTTCTTC
cdr3_aa: CASSVATGVAGFFDEQFF
d_call: TRBD2
cdr3_length: 18
clone_size: -
v_call: TRBV9
j_call: TRBJ2-1

cdr3_nt: TGCAGCGTACTGGACAGGGTATTGTACGAGCAGTACTTC
cdr3_aa: CSVLDRVLYEQYF
d_call: TRBD1
cdr3_length: 13
clone_size: -
v_call: TRBV29-1
j_call: TRBJ2-7

cdr3_nt: TGTGCCAGCAGCCACACCAGACGGAGCTCCTACGAGCAGTACTTC
cdr3_aa: CASSHTRRSSYEQYF
d_call: -
cdr3_length: 15
clone_size: -
v_call: TRBV6-5
j_call: TRBJ2-7

cdr3_nt: TGTGCCAGCAGCTCGACAGGGGATAAAAACATTCAGTACTTC
cdr3_aa: CASSSTGDKNIQYF
d_call: TRBD1
cdr3_length: 14
clone_size: -
v_call: TRBV11-1
j_call: TRBJ2-4

cdr3_nt: TGTGCCAGCAGCTTAGCAGACAGGGCCTACAATGAGCAGTTCTTC
cdr3_aa: CASSLADRAYNEQFF
d_call: TRBD1
cdr3_length: 15
clone_size: -
v_call: TRBV7-8
j_call: TRBJ2-1

cdr3_nt: TGTGCCAGCGGCCCTGGCCCCACAGATACGCAGTATTTT
cdr3_aa: CASGPGPTDTQYF
d_call: -
cdr3_length: 13
clone_size: -
v_call: TRBV9
j_call: TRBJ2-3

cdr3_nt: TGCAGCGTTGTCGGGACTTCCTATCCCCTCTACGAGCAGTACTTC
cdr3_aa: CSVVGTSYPLYEQYF
d_call: -
cdr3_length: 15
clone_size: -
v_call: TRBV29-1
j_call: TRBJ2-7

cdr3_nt: TGTGCCAGCAGTCCCAGGGAAGCGGGCTCCTACAATGAGCAGTTCTTC
cdr3_aa: CASSPREAGSYNEQFF
d_call: -
cdr3_length: 16
clone_size: -
v_call: TRBV27
j_call: TRBJ2-1

cdr3_nt: TGCGCCAGCAGCCCTCTCCTCCTCCGGGACAGGGACACCCGGCAGTACTTC
cdr3_aa: CASSPLLLRDRDTRQYF
d_call: TRBD1
cdr3_length: 17
clone_size: -
v_call: TRBV4-1
j_call: TRBJ2-7

cdr3_nt: TGTGCCAGCAGTTTCAGGGTCACTGAAGCTTTCTTT
cdr3_aa: CASSFRVTEAFF
d_call: -
cdr3_length: 12
clone_size: -
v_call: TRBV28
j_call: TRBJ1-1